The clone carrying this T cell receptor beta chain was counted many times. Antigen specificity is unknown. Germline trimming cut 7 bases from V and 8 bases from J; bases unmatched to any gene: 12. The CDR3 totals 16 residues. Germline V gene data show CDR1 as SGHAT and CDR2 as FQDESV (reference sequence). Using unique molecular identifiers, the investigators prepared the TCRbeta library. TCRdb processed the PCR reads anew with MiXCR; each CDR3 protein has one entry. The repertoire holds roughly 250,000 distinct CDR3 sequences, under 9.5% seen once, with approximately 6.3% in the top ten. This entry is derived from a study of T-cell reconstitution after alpha-beta-depleted transplantation in children. General study points: Reportedly, alpha-beta T cells present about two months post-transplant originated from several hundred expanded clones of graft origin.

The material sequenced was PBMCs, mostly from graft donor cells, taken 180 days after TCRalphabeta/CD19-depleted stem cell transplant. The receptor was isolated from a male patient younger than 18 who had a stem cell transplant for acute lymphoblastic leukemia, so the T cells may come from the graft donor. This chain links TRBV11-1 with TRBJ2-1; 12 nucleotides line up with TRBD2. CDR3 loop: CASTRTSGGIIHEQFF. The CDR3 DNA is TGTGCCAGCACCCGAACTAGCGGGGGGATCATCCATGAGCAGTTCTTC.